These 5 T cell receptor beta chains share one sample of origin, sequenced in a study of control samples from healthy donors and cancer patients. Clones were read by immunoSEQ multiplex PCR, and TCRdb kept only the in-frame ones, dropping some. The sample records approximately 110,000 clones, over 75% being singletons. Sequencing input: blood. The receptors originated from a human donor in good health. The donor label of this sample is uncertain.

Here the CDR3 DNA reads TGTGCCAGCAGCCAAAGGGGACTAGCGGGGGGTTCAGATACGCAGTATTTT. It encodes CASSQRGLAGGSDTQYF. The rearrangement uses TRBV3-1 (or the pseudogene TRBV3-2) and TRBJ2-3; 15 bases are shared with TRBD2. Trimming cost V 2 bases and J 4 bases; bases outside gene matches: 4. Germline V lookup: CDR1 LGHDT, CDR2 YNNKEL (reference sequence). The CDR3 runs to 17 residues.

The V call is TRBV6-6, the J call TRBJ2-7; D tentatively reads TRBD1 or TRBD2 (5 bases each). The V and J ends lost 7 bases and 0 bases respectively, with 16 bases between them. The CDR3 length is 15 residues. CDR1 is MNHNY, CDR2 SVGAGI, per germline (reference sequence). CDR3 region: CASMPTADSSYEQYF. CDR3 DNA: TGTGCCAGCATGCCGACAGCGGATAGCTCCTACGAGCAGTACTTC.

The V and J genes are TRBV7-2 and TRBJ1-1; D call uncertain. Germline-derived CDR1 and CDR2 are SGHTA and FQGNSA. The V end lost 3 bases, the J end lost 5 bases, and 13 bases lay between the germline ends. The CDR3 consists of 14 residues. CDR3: CASSFGPAGTEAFF. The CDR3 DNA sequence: TGTGCCAGCAGCTTCGGACCGGCGGGGACTGAAGCTTTCTTT.

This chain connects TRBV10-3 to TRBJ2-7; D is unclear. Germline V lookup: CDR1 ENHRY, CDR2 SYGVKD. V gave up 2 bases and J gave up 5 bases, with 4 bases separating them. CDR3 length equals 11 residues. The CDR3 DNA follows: TGTGCCATCAGTGAGGCGGACGAGCAGTACTTC. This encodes CAISEADEQYF.

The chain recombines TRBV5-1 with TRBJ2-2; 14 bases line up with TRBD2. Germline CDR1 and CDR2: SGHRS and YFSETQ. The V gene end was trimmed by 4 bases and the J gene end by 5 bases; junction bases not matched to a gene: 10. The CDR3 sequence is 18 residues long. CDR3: CASSPGTSGGANTGELFF. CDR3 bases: TGCGCCAGCAGCCCCGGGACTAGCGGGGGCGCTAATACCGGGGAGCTGTTTTTT. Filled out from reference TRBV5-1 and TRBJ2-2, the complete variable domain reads KAGVTQTPRYLIKTRGQQVTLSCSPISGHRSVSWYQQTPGQGLQFLFEYFSETQRNKGNFPGRFSGRQFSNSRSEMNVSTLELGDSALYLCASSPGTSGGANTGELFFGEGSRLTVL.